A selection of T cell receptor beta chains follows, all from one sample in a study of CD8 T cells in ankylosing spondylitis. TCRdb used MiXCR to reprocess the 5' RACE reads, holding one entry per CDR3 protein. The table shows about 250,000 distinct CDR3 sequences, with about 10% occurring only once. Source material: blood, either unsorted or a sorted T cell fraction (not recorded which). All receptors come from a male donor with ankylosing spondylitis or in good health (not recorded which). Both conserved end residues are part of each CDR3. The D gene is left open where the match is weak. Clone size appears in some rows only: once, few, many, or a class for an expanded clone.

abundance: NA; v_gene: TRBV20-1; d_gene: NA; len: 15; j_gene: TRBJ1-2; CDR3nt: TGCAGTGCTATTTTGCAGGTCGCCGGGGACTATGGCTACACCTTC; CDR3aa: CSAILQVAGDYGYTF
abundance: many; v_gene: TRBV9; d_gene: NA; len: 15; j_gene: TRBJ1-1; CDR3nt: TGTGCCAGCAGCGTAGTGGATCGAATGAACACTGAAGCTTTCTTT; CDR3aa: CASSVVDRMNTEAFF
abundance: many; v_gene: TRBV12-3/TRBV12-4; d_gene: NA; len: 15; j_gene: TRBJ2-3; CDR3nt: TGTGCCAGCAATCCCGCCGGGATACGCACAGATACGCAGTATTTT; CDR3aa: CASNPAGIRTDTQYF
abundance: many; v_gene: TRBV20-1; d_gene: NA; len: 14; j_gene: TRBJ2-7; CDR3nt: TGCAGTGCTAGAGCAAGTGCGGGGTCCTACGAGCAGTACTTC; CDR3aa: CSARASAGSYEQYF
abundance: many; v_gene: TRBV12-3/TRBV12-4; d_gene: TRBD1; len: 15; j_gene: TRBJ1-1; CDR3nt: TGTGCCAGCATTTCGGGACAGCTCAGGAACACTGAAGCTTTCTTT; CDR3aa: CASISGQLRNTEAFF
abundance: many; v_gene: TRBV7-6; d_gene: TRBD2; len: 17; j_gene: TRBJ2-3; CDR3nt: TGTGCCAGCAGCTTAGGGGGACTAGCGGGGGGTACGGATACGCAGTATTTT; CDR3aa: CASSLGGLAGGTDTQYF
abundance: NA; v_gene: TRBV3-1; d_gene: NA; len: 13; j_gene: TRBJ2-3; CDR3nt: TGTGCCAGCAGCCAAGATCGGACCCATACGCAGTATTTT; CDR3aa: CASSQDRTHTQYF
abundance: NA; v_gene: TRBV18; d_gene: TRBD2; len: 15; j_gene: TRBJ2-1; CDR3nt: TGTGCCAGCTCACCACCAATAGCGGGGGCTAGGGAGCAGTTCTTC; CDR3aa: CASSPPIAGAREQFF
abundance: many; v_gene: TRBV9; d_gene: TRBD2; len: 17; j_gene: TRBJ2-2; CDR3nt: TGTGCCAGCAGCGTCGGATTGATAGCGGGGCCGACCGGGGAGCTGTTTTTT; CDR3aa: CASSVGLIAGPTGELFF
abundance: many; v_gene: TRBV6-2/TRBV6-3; d_gene: TRBD1; len: 13; j_gene: TRBJ2-5; CDR3nt: TGTGCCAGCAGTCTTCGACAGGGGCGGGTCCAGTACTTC; CDR3aa: CASSLRQGRVQYF
abundance: many; v_gene: TRBV6-1; d_gene: TRBD1; len: 15; j_gene: TRBJ2-3; CDR3nt: TGTGCCAGCAGTAGACGGACAGGGGCGACAGATACGCAGTATTTT; CDR3aa: CASSRRTGATDTQYF
abundance: NA; v_gene: TRBV11-2; d_gene: TRBD1; len: 15; j_gene: TRBJ1-4; CDR3nt: TGTGCCAGCAGCTTATCAAGACAGGGAGGAGAAAAACTGTTTTTT; CDR3aa: CASSLSRQGGEKLFF
abundance: many; v_gene: TRBV29-1; d_gene: NA; len: 12; j_gene: TRBJ2-7; CDR3nt: TGCAGCGTTGAAGACCCGAACGGGAAGCAGTACTTC; CDR3aa: CSVEDPNGKQYF
abundance: NA; v_gene: TRBV1; d_gene: NA; len: 13; j_gene: TRBJ1-2; CDR3nt: TGCACCAGCAGCCAACAGGGGTCCTATGGCTACACCTTC; CDR3aa: CTSSQQGSYGYTF
abundance: many; v_gene: TRBV5-1; d_gene: NA; len: 13; j_gene: TRBJ2-5; CDR3nt: TGCGCCAGCAGCCTCGGGGCTCAAGAGACCCAGTACTTC; CDR3aa: CASSLGAQETQYF
abundance: many; v_gene: TRBV4-1; d_gene: NA; len: 15; j_gene: TRBJ2-7; CDR3nt: TGCGCCAGCAGCCAAGATTCGAGGGTCGCAAGCGAGCAGTACTTC; CDR3aa: CASSQDSRVASEQYF
abundance: many; v_gene: TRBV4-2; d_gene: NA; len: 17; j_gene: TRBJ2-6; CDR3nt: TGTGCCAGCAGCCAAATTCGGGGCGGGTCTGGGGCCAACGTCCTGACTTTC; CDR3aa: CASSQIRGGSGANVLTF
abundance: few; v_gene: TRBV5-1; d_gene: TRBD2; len: 15; j_gene: TRBJ2-7; CDR3nt: TGCGCCAGCAGCTGGGGGACTAGCGGGAGTTACGAGCAGTACTTC; CDR3aa: CASSWGTSGSYEQYF
abundance: many; v_gene: TRBV9; d_gene: NA; len: 12; j_gene: TRBJ1-2; CDR3nt: TGTGCCAGCGCCGGCCCTAACTATGGCTACACCTTC; CDR3aa: CASAGPNYGYTF
abundance: many; v_gene: TRBV29-1; d_gene: TRBD2; len: 14; j_gene: TRBJ2-5; CDR3nt: TGCAGCGTTGCAACTAGCGGGAGTGGTGAGACCCAGTACTTC; CDR3aa: CSVATSGSGETQYF
abundance: many; v_gene: TRBV2; d_gene: TRBD1; len: 16; j_gene: TRBJ2-1; CDR3nt: TGTGCCAGCACTGCCCGACCGGGACAGATGGACAATGAGCAGTTCTTC; CDR3aa: CASTARPGQMDNEQFF
abundance: many; v_gene: TRBV30; d_gene: TRBD2; len: 16; j_gene: TRBJ2-1; CDR3nt: TGTGCCTGGAGGCTCCCGACTAGCGGGAGGGAGGATGAGCAGTTCTTC; CDR3aa: CAWRLPTSGREDEQFF
abundance: many; v_gene: TRBV29-1; d_gene: NA; len: 11; j_gene: TRBJ2-7; CDR3nt: TGCAGCGTTGCCAGGGCTTACGAGCAGTACTTC; CDR3aa: CSVARAYEQYF
abundance: many; v_gene: TRBV19; d_gene: TRBD1; len: 14; j_gene: TRBJ1-2; CDR3nt: TGTGCCAGTAGTACTGGGACAGAACACTATGGCTACACCTTC; CDR3aa: CASSTGTEHYGYTF
abundance: many; v_gene: TRBV20-1; d_gene: NA; len: 12; j_gene: TRBJ1-1; CDR3nt: TGCAGTGTTCCGACACCGTCCACTGAAGCTTTCTTT; CDR3aa: CSVPTPSTEAFF
abundance: many; v_gene: TRBV30; d_gene: TRBD1; len: 14; j_gene: TRBJ1-5; CDR3nt: TGTGCCTGGAGTTCAGGGGGCGTTCATCATCCCCAGCATTTT; CDR3aa: CAWSSGGVHHPQHF
abundance: many; v_gene: TRBV6-2/TRBV6-3; d_gene: TRBD1; len: 16; j_gene: TRBJ2-1; CDR3nt: TGTGCCAGCAGGCCGGACAGGGAAGGACGCTACAATGAGCAGTTCTTC; CDR3aa: CASRPDREGRYNEQFF
abundance: many; v_gene: TRBV12-3/TRBV12-4; d_gene: NA; len: 15; j_gene: TRBJ2-1; CDR3nt: TGTGCCAGCAGCCCTGTTGGGGGCCTCTACAATGAGCAGTTCTTC; CDR3aa: CASSPVGGLYNEQFF
abundance: many; v_gene: TRBV11-3; d_gene: TRBD2; len: 16; j_gene: TRBJ2-3; CDR3nt: TGTGCCAGCAGCTTAGGAGCCGGGGGGGTTACAGATACGCAGTATTTT; CDR3aa: CASSLGAGGVTDTQYF
abundance: once; v_gene: TRBV12-3/TRBV12-4; d_gene: NA; len: 15; j_gene: TRBJ2-2; CDR3nt: NA; CDR3aa: CASSFAGGNTGELLF
abundance: many; v_gene: TRBV20-1; d_gene: NA; len: 14; j_gene: TRBJ2-5; CDR3nt: TGCAGTGCTGCCCGTTGGGACTCCCAAGAGACCCAGTACTTC; CDR3aa: CSAARWDSQETQYF
abundance: NA; v_gene: TRBV11-3; d_gene: TRBD1; len: 15; j_gene: TRBJ2-7; CDR3nt: TGTGCCAGCAGCTCCACGGGGGACAGGGACTACGAGCAGTACTTC; CDR3aa: CASSSTGDRDYEQYF
abundance: NA; v_gene: TRBV7-8; d_gene: NA; len: 14; j_gene: TRBJ1-5; CDR3nt: TGTGCCAGCAGCTTCAGAAGGGGGGTTCAGCCCCAGCATTTT; CDR3aa: CASSFRRGVQPQHF
abundance: many; v_gene: TRBV12-3/TRBV12-4; d_gene: TRBD1; len: 16; j_gene: TRBJ1-5; CDR3nt: TGTGCCAGCAGTTTATTTGAGGGGGCGAGGGGTCAGCCCCAGCATTTT; CDR3aa: CASSLFEGARGQPQHF
abundance: many; v_gene: TRBV20-1; d_gene: NA; len: 10; j_gene: TRBJ2-5; CDR3nt: TGCAGTGCGCTCGAAGAGACCCAGTACTTC; CDR3aa: CSALEETQYF
abundance: many; v_gene: TRBV5-6; d_gene: NA; len: 14; j_gene: TRBJ2-3; CDR3nt: TGTGCCAGCAGCTTGCCGGGGACCCAGAATACGCAGTATTTT; CDR3aa: CASSLPGTQNTQYF
abundance: many; v_gene: TRBV3-1; d_gene: NA; len: 15; j_gene: TRBJ2-2; CDR3nt: TGTGCCAGCAGCCAAGTGCGGACACAGGCCGGGGAGCTGTTTTTT; CDR3aa: CASSQVRTQAGELFF
abundance: few; v_gene: TRBV29-1; d_gene: NA; len: 12; j_gene: TRBJ1-5; CDR3nt: TGCAGCGTCCGGGACGGCTATCAGCCCCAGCATTTT; CDR3aa: CSVRDGYQPQHF
abundance: many; v_gene: TRBV7-2; d_gene: NA; len: 14; j_gene: TRBJ2-7; CDR3nt: TGTGCCAGCAGCTTATTGGAAACCTGGGGGGAGCAGTACTTC; CDR3aa: CASSLLETWGEQYF
abundance: few; v_gene: TRBV20-1; d_gene: TRBD2; len: 14; j_gene: TRBJ2-1; CDR3nt: TGCAGTGCGTCAGCTAGCGGGAGCCACAATGAGCAGTTCTTC; CDR3aa: CSASASGSHNEQFF
abundance: many; v_gene: TRBV11-3; d_gene: NA; len: 12; j_gene: TRBJ1-2; CDR3nt: TGTGCCAGCAGCTTACAGGGGAATGGCTACACCTTC; CDR3aa: CASSLQGNGYTF
abundance: many; v_gene: TRBV3-1; d_gene: NA; len: 13; j_gene: TRBJ2-7; CDR3nt: TGTGCCAGCAGCCCAAAGACGCGAGCGGAGCAGTACTTC; CDR3aa: CASSPKTRAEQYF